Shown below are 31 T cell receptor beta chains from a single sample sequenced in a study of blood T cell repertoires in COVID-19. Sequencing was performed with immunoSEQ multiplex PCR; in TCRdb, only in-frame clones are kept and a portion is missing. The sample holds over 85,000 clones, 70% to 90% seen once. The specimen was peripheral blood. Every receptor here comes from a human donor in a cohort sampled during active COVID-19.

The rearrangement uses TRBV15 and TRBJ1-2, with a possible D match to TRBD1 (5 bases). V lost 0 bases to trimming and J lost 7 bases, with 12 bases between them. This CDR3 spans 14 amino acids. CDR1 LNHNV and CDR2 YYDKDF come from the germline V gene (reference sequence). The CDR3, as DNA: TGTGCCACCAGCAGAGATCAGGGCTCCTTTGGCTACACCTTC. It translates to CATSRDQGSFGYTF.

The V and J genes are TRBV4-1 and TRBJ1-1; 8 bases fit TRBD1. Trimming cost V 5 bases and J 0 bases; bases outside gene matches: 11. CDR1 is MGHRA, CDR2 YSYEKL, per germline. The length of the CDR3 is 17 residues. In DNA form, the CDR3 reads TGCGCCAGCAGCTCCCAAAGTCAGGGGGCGGTGAACACTGAAGCTTTCTTT. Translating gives CASSSQSQGAVNTEAFF.

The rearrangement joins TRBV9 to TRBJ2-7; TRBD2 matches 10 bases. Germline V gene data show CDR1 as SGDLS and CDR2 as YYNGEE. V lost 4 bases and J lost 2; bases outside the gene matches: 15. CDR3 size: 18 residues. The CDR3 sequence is CASSSSPFASGGPYEQYF. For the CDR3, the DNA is TGTGCCAGCAGCTCTAGCCCATTTGCTAGCGGGGGACCCTACGAGCAGTACTTC.

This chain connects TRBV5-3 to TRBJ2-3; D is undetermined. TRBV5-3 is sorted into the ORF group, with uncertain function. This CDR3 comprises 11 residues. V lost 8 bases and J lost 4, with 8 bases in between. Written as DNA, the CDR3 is TGTGCCAGGTCTAGAGCAGATACGCAGTATTTT. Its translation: CARSRADTQYF.

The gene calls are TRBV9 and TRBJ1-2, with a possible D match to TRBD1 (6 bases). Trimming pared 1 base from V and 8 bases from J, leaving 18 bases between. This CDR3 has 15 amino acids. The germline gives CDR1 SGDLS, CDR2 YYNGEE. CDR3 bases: TGTGCCAGCAGCGTATCGGGGGGCCCTTCAACCGGCTACACCTTC. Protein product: CASSVSGGPSTGYTF. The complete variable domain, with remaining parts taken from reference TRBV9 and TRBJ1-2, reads DSGVTQTPKHLITATGQRVTLRCSPRSGDLSVYWYQQSLDQGLQFLIQYYNGEERAKGNILERFSAQQFPDLHSELNLSSLELGDSALYFCASSVSGGPSTGYTFGSGTRLTVV.

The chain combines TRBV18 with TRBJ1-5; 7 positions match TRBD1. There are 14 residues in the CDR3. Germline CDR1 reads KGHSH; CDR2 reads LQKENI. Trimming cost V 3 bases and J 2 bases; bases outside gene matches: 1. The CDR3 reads CASSPDRGNQPQHF. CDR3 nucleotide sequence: TGTGCCAGCTCACCCGACAGGGGCAATCAGCCCCAGCATTTT.

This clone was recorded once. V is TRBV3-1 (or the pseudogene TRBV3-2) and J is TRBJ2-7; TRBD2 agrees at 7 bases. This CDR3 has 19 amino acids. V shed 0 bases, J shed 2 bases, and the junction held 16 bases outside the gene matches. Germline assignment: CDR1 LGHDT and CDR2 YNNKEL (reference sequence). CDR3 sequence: CASSQDPYDPTSRAYEQYF. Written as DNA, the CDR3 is TGTGCCAGCAGCCAAGACCCCTACGATCCGACTAGCAGAGCCTACGAGCAGTACTTC.

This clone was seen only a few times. The CDR3 spells CASSQEAGSRDSPLHF. The CDR3 nucleotides are TGTGCCAGCAGCCAAGAAGCCGGGTCAAGAGATTCACCCCTCCACTTT. The chain couples TRBV4-2 to TRBJ1-6; D uncertain. V lost 0 bases, J lost 8 bases, and 14 bases lay in between. The CDR3 is 16 residues long. Germline assignment: CDR1 LGHNA and CDR2 YNFKEQ.

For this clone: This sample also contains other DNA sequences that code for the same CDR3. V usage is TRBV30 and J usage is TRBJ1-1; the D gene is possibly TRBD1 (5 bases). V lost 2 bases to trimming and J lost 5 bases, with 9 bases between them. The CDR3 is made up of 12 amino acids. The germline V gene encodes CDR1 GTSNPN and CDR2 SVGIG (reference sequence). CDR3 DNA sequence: TGTGCCTGGAGTCAGGGTTGGACTGAAGCTTTCTTT. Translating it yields CAWSQGWTEAFF.

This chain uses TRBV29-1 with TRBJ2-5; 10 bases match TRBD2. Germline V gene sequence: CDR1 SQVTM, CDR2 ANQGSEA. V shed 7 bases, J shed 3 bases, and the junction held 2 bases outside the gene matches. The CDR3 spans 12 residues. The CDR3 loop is CSALAGEETQYF. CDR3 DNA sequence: TGCAGCGCCCTAGCGGGAGAAGAGACCCAGTACTTC. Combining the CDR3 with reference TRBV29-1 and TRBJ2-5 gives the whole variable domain SAVISQKPSRDICQRGTSLTIQCQVDSQVTMMFWYRQQPGQSLTLIATANQGSEATYESGFVIDKFPISRPNLTFSTLTVSNMSPEDSSIYLCSALAGEETQYFGPGTRLLVL.

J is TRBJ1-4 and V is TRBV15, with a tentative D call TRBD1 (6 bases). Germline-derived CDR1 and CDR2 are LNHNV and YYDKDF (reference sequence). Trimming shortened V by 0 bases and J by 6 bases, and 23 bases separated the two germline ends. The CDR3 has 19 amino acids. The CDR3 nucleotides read TGTGCCACCAGCAGAGATCTCATTTGGCGGGGGGGGCAGGATGAAAAACTGTTTTTT. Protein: CATSRDLIWRGGQDEKLFF.

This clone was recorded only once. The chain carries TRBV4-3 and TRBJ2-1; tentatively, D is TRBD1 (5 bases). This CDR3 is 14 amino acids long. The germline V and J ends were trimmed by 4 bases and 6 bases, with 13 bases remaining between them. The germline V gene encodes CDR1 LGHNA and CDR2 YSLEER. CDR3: CASSRSQGINEQFF. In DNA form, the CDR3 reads TGCGCCAGCAGCCGGTCCCAGGGCATCAATGAGCAGTTCTTC.

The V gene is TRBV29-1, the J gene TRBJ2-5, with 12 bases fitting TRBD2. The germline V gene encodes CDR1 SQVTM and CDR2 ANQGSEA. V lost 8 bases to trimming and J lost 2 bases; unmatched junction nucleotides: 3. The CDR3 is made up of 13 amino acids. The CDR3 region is CSLTSGGQETQYF. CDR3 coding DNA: TGCAGCCTGACTAGCGGGGGTCAAGAGACCCAGTACTTC. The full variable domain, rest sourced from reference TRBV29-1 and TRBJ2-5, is SAVISQKPSRDICQRGTSLTIQCQVDSQVTMMFWYRQQPGQSLTLIATANQGSEATYESGFVIDKFPISRPNLTFSTLTVSNMSPEDSSIYLCSLTSGGQETQYFGPGTRLLVL.

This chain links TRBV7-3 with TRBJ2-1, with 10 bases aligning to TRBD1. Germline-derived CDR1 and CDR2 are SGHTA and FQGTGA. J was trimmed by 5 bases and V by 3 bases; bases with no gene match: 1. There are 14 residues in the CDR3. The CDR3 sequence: CASSFGTGDNEQFF. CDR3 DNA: TGTGCCAGCAGCTTCGGGACAGGGGACAATGAGCAGTTCTTC.

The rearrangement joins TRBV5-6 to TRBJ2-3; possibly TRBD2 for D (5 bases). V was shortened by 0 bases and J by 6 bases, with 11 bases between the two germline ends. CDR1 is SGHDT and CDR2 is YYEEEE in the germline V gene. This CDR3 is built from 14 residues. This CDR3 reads CASSLEYAGDTQYF. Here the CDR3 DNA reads TGTGCCAGCAGCTTGGAGTATGCGGGCGATACGCAGTATTTT.

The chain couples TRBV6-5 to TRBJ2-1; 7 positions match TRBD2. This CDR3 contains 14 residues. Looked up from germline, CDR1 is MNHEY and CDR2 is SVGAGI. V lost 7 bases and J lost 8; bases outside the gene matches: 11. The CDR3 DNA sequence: TGTGCCAGCAAGAAGCGACTAGCCGGGGATGAGCAGTTCTTC. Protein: CASKKRLAGDEQFF.

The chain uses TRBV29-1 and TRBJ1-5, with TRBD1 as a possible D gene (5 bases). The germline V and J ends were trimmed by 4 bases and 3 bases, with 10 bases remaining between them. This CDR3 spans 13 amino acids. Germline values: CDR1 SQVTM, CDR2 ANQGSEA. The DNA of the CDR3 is TGCAGCGTTGGGGGGGGTTTCAATCAGCCCCAGCATTTT. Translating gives CSVGGGFNQPQHF.

The CDR3 here is CASGPTSGGLSYEQYF. CDR3 DNA sequence: TGTGCTAGTGGCCCAACTAGCGGGGGCCTCTCCTACGAGCAGTACTTC. This chain connects TRBV12-5 to TRBJ2-7; 11 bases align to TRBD2. With 6 bases clipped from V and 0 bases from J, the junction kept 7 bases outside the gene matches. There are 16 residues in the CDR3. Germline loops: CDR1 LGHNT, CDR2 FRNRAP.

The CDR3 bases are TGTGCCAGTAGCCCAAGACTAGCGGGAGGGCGGAACTTCTACGAGCAGTACTTC. It specifies CASSPRLAGGRNFYEQYF. The chain combines TRBV19 with TRBJ2-7; 14 nucleotides align to TRBD2. The CDR3 runs to 18 residues. From germline, CDR1 is LNHDA and CDR2 SQIVND (reference sequence). V was pared by 6 bases and J by 3 bases, with 13 bases of the junction left unmatched.

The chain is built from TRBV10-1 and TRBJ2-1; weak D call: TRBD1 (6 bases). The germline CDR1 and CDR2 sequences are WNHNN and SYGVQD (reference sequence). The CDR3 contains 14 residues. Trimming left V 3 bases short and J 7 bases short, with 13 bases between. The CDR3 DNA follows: TGCGCCAGCAGTGATTACAGGGTTGTTAATGAGCAGTTCTTC. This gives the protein CASSDYRVVNEQFF.

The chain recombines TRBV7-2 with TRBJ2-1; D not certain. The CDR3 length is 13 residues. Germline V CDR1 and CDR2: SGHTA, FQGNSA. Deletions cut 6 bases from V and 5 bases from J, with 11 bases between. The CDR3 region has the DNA TGTGCCAGCAGTAACAACCCCAACAATGAGCAGTTCTTC. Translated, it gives CASSNNPNNEQFF.

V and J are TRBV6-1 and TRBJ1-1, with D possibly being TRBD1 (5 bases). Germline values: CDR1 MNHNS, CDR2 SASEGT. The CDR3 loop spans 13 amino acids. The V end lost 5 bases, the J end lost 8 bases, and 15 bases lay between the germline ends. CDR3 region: CASSFMSRAEAFF. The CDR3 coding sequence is TGTGCCAGCAGTTTTATGTCCAGGGCAGAAGCTTTCTTT.

The CDR3 DNA reads as TGCGCCACCGTAGGCAGGGGCAATGAGCAGTTCTTC. Protein: CATVGRGNEQFF. The V gene is TRBV5-1, the J gene TRBJ2-1; TRBD1 might be the D (6 bases). V was shortened by 9 bases and J by 6 bases, with 13 bases between the two germline ends. CDR3 size: 12 residues. Germline-derived CDR1 and CDR2 are SGHRS and YFSETQ. Based on the CDR3 plus reference TRBV5-1 and TRBJ2-1, the full variable domain is KAGVTQTPRYLIKTRGQQVTLSCSPISGHRSVSWYQQTPGQGLQFLFEYFSETQRNKGNFPGRFSGRQFSNSRSEMNVSTLELGDSALYLCATVGRGNEQFFGPGTRLTVL.

CDR3 amino acids: CASSYPPRGEQYF. Here the CDR3 DNA reads TGTGCCAGCAGTTACCCCCCCCGAGGGGAGCAGTACTTC. The chain links TRBV6-2 or TRBV6-3 to TRBJ2-7, with D perhaps matching TRBD2 (5 bases). The CDR3 extends over 13 amino acids. CDR1 is MNHEY, CDR2 SVGEGT, per germline. The ends were cut back, 2 bases at V and 7 bases at J, with 12 bases in the middle.

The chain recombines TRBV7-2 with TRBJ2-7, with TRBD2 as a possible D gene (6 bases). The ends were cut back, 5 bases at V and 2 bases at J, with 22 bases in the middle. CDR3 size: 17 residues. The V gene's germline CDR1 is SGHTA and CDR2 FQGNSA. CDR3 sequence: CASSAHGGRLFTYEQYF. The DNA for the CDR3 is TGTGCCAGCAGCGCCCACGGGGGTCGACTCTTTACCTACGAGCAGTACTTC.

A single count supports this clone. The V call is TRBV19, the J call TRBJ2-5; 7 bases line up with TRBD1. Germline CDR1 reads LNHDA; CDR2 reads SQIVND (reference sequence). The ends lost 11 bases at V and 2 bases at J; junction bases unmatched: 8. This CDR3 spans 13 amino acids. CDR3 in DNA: TGTGCCGCTTCCGGGACAGAGCAAGAGACCCAGTACTTC. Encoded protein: CAASGTEQETQYF.

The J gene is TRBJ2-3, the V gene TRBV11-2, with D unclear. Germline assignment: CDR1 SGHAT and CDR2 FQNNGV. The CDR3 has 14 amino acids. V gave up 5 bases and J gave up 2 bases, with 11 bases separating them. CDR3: CASSLAAITDTQYF. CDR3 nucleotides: TGTGCCAGCAGCCTCGCCGCTATCACAGATACGCAGTATTTT.

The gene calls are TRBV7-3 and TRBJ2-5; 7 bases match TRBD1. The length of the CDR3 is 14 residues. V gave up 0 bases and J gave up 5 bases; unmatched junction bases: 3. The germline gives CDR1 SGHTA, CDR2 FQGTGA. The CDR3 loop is CASSLTEGGETQYF. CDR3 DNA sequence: TGTGCCAGCAGCTTAACGGAAGGGGGCGAGACCCAGTACTTC. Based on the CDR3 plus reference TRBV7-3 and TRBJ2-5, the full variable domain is GAGVSQTPSNKVTEKGKYVELRCDPISGHTALYWYRQSLGQGPEFLIYFQGTGAADDSGLPNDRFFAVRPEGSVSTLKIQRTERGDSAVYLCASSLTEGGETQYFGPGTRLLVL.

The CDR3 DNA is TGTGCCACCCTGGACAGGCGTGTTTCCTACGAGCAGTACTTC. It encodes CATLDRRVSYEQYF. The chain links TRBV6-5 to TRBJ2-7, with TRBD1 identical over 7 bases. The trim removed 10 bases at V and 1 base at J, leaving 10 bases unmatched. CDR3 length equals 14 residues. The germline gives CDR1 MNHEY, CDR2 SVGAGI.

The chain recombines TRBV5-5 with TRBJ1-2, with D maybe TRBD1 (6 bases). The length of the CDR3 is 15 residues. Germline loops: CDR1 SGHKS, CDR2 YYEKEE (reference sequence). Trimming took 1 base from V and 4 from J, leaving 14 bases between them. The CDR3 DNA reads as TGTGCCAGCAGCTTGAATTCGGACAGAACCTATGGCTACACCTTC. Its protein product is CASSLNSDRTYGYTF.

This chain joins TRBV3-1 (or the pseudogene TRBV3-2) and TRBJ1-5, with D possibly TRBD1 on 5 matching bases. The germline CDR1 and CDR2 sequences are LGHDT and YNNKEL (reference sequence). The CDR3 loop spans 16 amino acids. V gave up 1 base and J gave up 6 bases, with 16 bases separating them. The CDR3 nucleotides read TGTGCCAGCAGCCAAGGCCACGGGGGGGACGGTCAGCCCCAGCATTTT. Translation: CASSQGHGGDGQPQHF.